Shown below are 30 T cell receptor beta chains from a single sample sequenced in a study of PD-L1 blockade in urothelial cancer. This sample's time point: peripheral blood 6 weeks after treatment start. The assay was immunoSEQ multiplex PCR, and TCRdb's table has in-frame clones only and misses some. The repertoire holds approximately 83,000 clones, with approximately 87% as singletons. The sequencing here drew on PBMCs, taken around atezolizumab (anti-PD-L1) treatment. The receptors were sampled from a man between 70 and 80 years old with urothelial cancer.

The chain couples TRBV29-1 to TRBJ1-1; a weak D match, TRBD1 (6 bases). V was shortened by 5 bases and J by 4 bases, with 26 bases between the two germline ends. The germline CDR1 and CDR2 sequences are SQVTM and ANQGSEA. CDR3 length: 17 amino acids. CDR3 DNA sequence: TGCAGCGTTTCGGGGCACCAGGGGCGGCAGGTCAGCACTGAAGCTTTCTTT. Translating it yields CSVSGHQGRQVSTEAFF.

The gene calls are TRBV13 and TRBJ2-7, with 12 bases lining up with TRBD2. V lost 3 bases, J lost 5 bases, and 8 bases stayed unmatched. The CDR3 contains 16 residues. Germline V gene lookup returns CDR1 PRHDT and CDR2 FYEKMQ (reference sequence). The CDR3: CASSLASGGAGDEQYF. The CDR3 DNA is TGTGCCAGCAGCTTGGCTAGCGGGGGGGCCGGGGACGAGCAGTACTTC.

The CDR3 reads CASTKEWPSGTGYNEQFF. The CDR3 DNA is TGTGCCAGCACCAAAGAGTGGCCTAGCGGTACAGGGTACAATGAGCAGTTCTTC. The chain couples TRBV11-3 to TRBJ2-1, with D maybe TRBD2 (7 bases). The CDR3 is 18 amino acids. The V and J ends lost 7 bases and 4 bases respectively, with 26 bases between them. CDR1 and CDR2 from the germline V gene are SGHNT and YENEEA.

The V gene is TRBV4-1, the J gene TRBJ1-1; TRBD1 agrees at 8 bases. The ends lost 0 bases at V and 4 bases at J; junction bases unmatched: 13. From germline, CDR1 is MGHRA and CDR2 YSYEKL. The CDR3 is 18 residues long. CDR3 in amino acids: CASSQDRGTGDRGTEAFF. The CDR3 DNA reads TGCGCCAGCAGCCAAGATCGCGGGACAGGCGACCGCGGCACTGAAGCTTTCTTT.

This rearrangement joins TRBV9 to TRBJ2-1; 8 positions match TRBD2. This CDR3 spans 15 amino acids. Germline lookup yields CDR1 SGDLS and CDR2 YYNGEE. The junction had 9 bases not matched to a gene; V was cut back by 3 bases and J by 7 bases. The CDR3 DNA sequence: TGTGCCAGCAGCGCCTCCGGGGGGGCTAGGAATGAGCAGTTCTTC. The encoded protein is CASSASGGARNEQFF.

V is TRBV12-5 and J is TRBJ2-2; tentatively, D is TRBD1 (5 bases). V lost 1 base and J lost 5, with 5 bases in between. The CDR3 runs 13 residues. CDR1 and CDR2 from the germline V gene are LGHNT and FRNRAP. The CDR3, as DNA: TGTGCTAGTGGTTTGGAGGGGACCGGGGAGCTGTTTTTT. Translating it yields CASGLEGTGELFF.

The CDR3 sequence: CASSPSRTGGTYGYTF. As DNA, the CDR3 is TGTGCCAGCAGTCCCTCTCGGACAGGGGGGACCTATGGCTACACCTTC. The V and J genes are TRBV28 and TRBJ1-2; 10 bases are a match to TRBD1. Germline CDR1 MDHEN, CDR2 SYDVKM. CDR3 length equals 16 residues. V was pared by 5 bases and J by 4 bases, with 10 bases of the junction left unmatched.

The rearrangement uses TRBV12-5 and TRBJ1-3; D might be TRBD1 (6 bases). The ends were cut back, 6 bases at V and 6 bases at J, with 18 bases in the middle. CDR1 is LGHNT and CDR2 is FRNRAP in the germline V gene. The CDR3 consists of 15 residues. DNA for the CDR3: TGTGCTAGTGGCCCCCGGGACAAATCGGAAAACACCATATATTTT. Its protein is CASGPRDKSENTIYF.

This chain joins TRBV27 and TRBJ2-7, with 10 bases matching TRBD1. The ends lost 2 bases at V and 3 bases at J; junction bases unmatched: 4. From germline, CDR1 is MNHEY and CDR2 SMNVEV (reference sequence). The CDR3 loop spans 15 amino acids. The CDR3 sequence: CASSLTGTGVYEQYF. CDR3 DNA sequence: TGTGCCAGCAGTTTAACCGGGACAGGGGTCTACGAGCAGTACTTC.

The rearrangement joins TRBV7-2 to TRBJ2-2; 7 bases align to TRBD2. CDR3 length: 16 residues. V lost 1 base to trimming and J lost 4 bases; unmatched junction nucleotides: 6. Germline CDR1 is SGHTA and CDR2 is FQGNSA. CDR3 loop: CASSLGPREATGELFF. CDR3 nucleotides: TGTGCCAGCAGCTTAGGACCTCGGGAGGCCACCGGGGAGCTGTTTTTT. Drawing the rest from reference TRBV7-2 and TRBJ2-2, the complete variable domain is GAGVSQSPSNKVTEKGKDVELRCDPISGHTALYWYRQSLGQGLEFLIYFQGNSAPDKSGLPSDRFSAERTGGSVSTLTIQRTQQEDSAVYLCASSLGPREATGELFFGEGSRLTVL.

The chain links TRBV7-2 to TRBJ2-7; 7 nucleotides agree with TRBD1. The germline V gene has CDR1 SGHTA and CDR2 FQGNSA. Losses at the gene ends were 4 bases for V and 5 bases for J; bases not matched to a gene: 8. This CDR3 region has 14 residues. The CDR3 DNA reads as TGTGCCAGCAGCTCCCCGACAGGGTTGAACGAGCAGTACTTC. This codes for CASSSPTGLNEQYF.

This rearrangement joins TRBV11-1 to TRBJ2-7, with D tentatively TRBD2 (5 bases). The CDR3 contains 15 residues. Germline V gene data show CDR1 as SGHAT and CDR2 as FQDESV (reference sequence). Trimming stripped 0 bases from V and 2 bases from J, with 11 bases between. CDR3 protein: CASSLAPDSAYEQYF. As DNA, the CDR3 is TGTGCCAGCAGCTTAGCGCCAGATAGCGCCTACGAGCAGTACTTC.

The rearrangement joins TRBV4-1 to TRBJ1-5; 8 bases match TRBD1. From germline, CDR1 is MGHRA and CDR2 YSYEKL. This CDR3 comprises 15 residues. V lost 1 base, J lost 9 bases, and 8 bases stayed unmatched. CDR3 DNA sequence: TGCGCCAGCAGCCAAGCAGGGGGCCCTATCGGGCCCCAGCATTTT. Translation gives CASSQAGGPIGPQHF.

This clone was observed a handful of times. The chain carries TRBV6-5 and TRBJ1-2, with 8 bases matching TRBD1. The CDR3 is 14 residues long. The germline V gene has CDR1 MNHEY and CDR2 SVGAGI. The J segment lost 8 bases and the V segment lost 0 bases, leaving 5 bases of the junction unmatched. The CDR3 sequence is CASSYSDRARGYTF. For the CDR3, the DNA is TGTGCCAGCAGTTACTCGGACAGGGCACGGGGCTACACCTTC.

The chain uses TRBV19 and TRBJ2-1; TRBD2 aligns across 9 bases. CDR1 LNHDA and CDR2 SQIVND come from the germline V gene (reference sequence). V shed 1 base and J 8 bases; nucleotides not matched to a gene: 6. This CDR3 contains 15 residues. This chain's CDR3 is CASSIGLAGADEQFF. The CDR3 DNA is TGTGCCAGTAGTATAGGGTTAGCGGGGGCTGATGAGCAGTTCTTC.

Only one count was recorded for this clone. The gene calls are TRBV25-1 and TRBJ1-1, with TRBD1 identical over 8 bases. This CDR3 is built from 14 residues. The J segment lost 0 bases and the V segment lost 5 bases, leaving 2 bases of the junction unmatched. Germline V gene lookup returns CDR1 MGHDK and CDR2 SYGVNS. CDR3 nucleotides: TGTGCCAGCAGTCCAGGGGGCCTGAACACTGAAGCTTTCTTT. It is translated as CASSPGGLNTEAFF.

The chain recombines TRBV5-4 with TRBJ2-5; D is unclear. V shed 0 bases and J shed 2 bases, with 8 bases lying between them. The germline gives CDR1 SGHNT, CDR2 YYREEE (reference sequence). The CDR3 runs to 14 residues. In DNA form, the CDR3 reads TGTGCCAGCAGCTTGGGGAGCAGACAAGAGACCCAGTACTTC. Translated: CASSLGSRQETQYF.

On this clone itself: At one end, the junction sequence differs from germline, possibly due to a read error. The chain employs TRBV5-4 and TRBJ1-1; D perhaps matches TRBD1 (5 bases). Germline loops: CDR1 SGHNT, CDR2 YYREEE (reference sequence). The CDR3 extends over 13 amino acids. CDR3 bases: TGTACCAGCAGCCTAGGACAGAACACTGAAGCTTTCTTT. It yields the protein CTSSLGQNTEAFF.

This clone was observed a few times. CDR3 in DNA: TGCGCCAGCGCTAACGAGCAGTACTTC. This codes for CASANEQYF. The rearrangement joins TRBV5-1 to TRBJ2-7; no definite D call. Trimming cost V 7 bases and J 5 bases, with 4 bases left between them. Germline lookup yields CDR1 SGHRS and CDR2 YFSETQ. This CDR3 is built from 9 residues. Using reference TRBV5-1 and TRBJ2-7 for the parts outside the CDR3, the full variable domain is KAGVTQTPRYLIKTRGQQVTLSCSPISGHRSVSWYQQTPGQGLQFLFEYFSETQRNKGNFPGRFSGRQFSNSRSEMNVSTLELGDSALYLCASANEQYFGPGTRLTVT.

J is TRBJ1-4 and V is TRBV5-1; 10 bases are shared with TRBD1. Germline V gene lookup returns CDR1 SGHRS and CDR2 YFSETQ. This CDR3 region has 14 residues. V dropped 3 bases and J dropped 7; count of bases not matched to a gene: 3. The CDR3 loop reads CASSWDRGSEKLFF. The CDR3 bases are TGCGCCAGCAGCTGGGACAGGGGAAGTGAAAAACTGTTTTTT.

The rearrangement joins TRBV6-5 to TRBJ1-6; maybe TRBD1 (5 bases). Germline CDR1 MNHEY, CDR2 SVGAGI. V was cut by 8 bases and J by 3 bases, with 8 bases left in between. The CDR3 consists of 13 residues. CDR3 sequence reads: CASQGGYNSPLHF. The CDR3 DNA sequence: TGTGCCAGCCAGGGTGGCTATAATTCACCCCTCCACTTT.

V is TRBV19 and J is TRBJ2-7; TRBD1 aligns across 9 bases. J lost 1 base, V lost 6 bases, and 4 bases had no gene match. This CDR3 contains 14 residues. Germline assignment: CDR1 LNHDA and CDR2 SQIVND (reference sequence). The CDR3 reads CASRRDRVSYEQYF. DNA of the CDR3: TGTGCCAGTAGGCGGGACAGGGTTTCCTACGAGCAGTACTTC.

The genes are TRBV18 and TRBJ1-3, with D possibly TRBD1 on 5 matching bases. CDR3 length: 16 residues. Germline-derived CDR1 and CDR2 are KGHSH and LQKENI. The V end lost 1 base, the J end lost 4 bases, and 14 bases lay between the germline ends. The CDR3 protein is CASSPLGPTEGNTIYF. The CDR3 DNA reads as TGTGCCAGCTCACCACTGGGGCCGACGGAAGGAAACACCATATATTTT.

The V call is TRBV4-1, the J call TRBJ2-1; 12 bases map to TRBD2. CDR1 and CDR2 from the germline V gene are MGHRA and YSYEKL. The CDR3 contains 17 residues. J gave up 4 bases and V 1 base, and 5 bases lay outside the gene matches. In DNA, the CDR3 is TGCGCCAGCAGCCAAGCCCGGACTAGCGGGGAGTACAATGAGCAGTTCTTC. It is translated as CASSQARTSGEYNEQFF.

DNA of the CDR3: TGTGCCAGCAGCGCCGACAGGAACACAGATACGCAGTATTTT. Translation gives CASSADRNTDTQYF. The V call is TRBV7-7, the J call TRBJ2-3; the D gene is possibly TRBD1 (6 bases). V was pared by 5 bases and J by 2 bases, with 11 bases between. This CDR3 has 14 amino acids. Germline V gene lookup returns CDR1 SSHAT and CDR2 FNYEAQ (reference sequence).

The chain is built from TRBV5-4 and TRBJ2-3, with TRBD1 matching 8 bases. CDR3 length: 14 amino acids. CDR1 and CDR2 (germline): SGHNT, YYREEE (reference sequence). V was clipped by 4 bases and J by 4 bases; unmatched bases: 5. The CDR3 DNA is TGTGCCAGCAGCCATGACAGGGGCGCAGATACGCAGTATTTT. It specifies CASSHDRGADTQYF.

The chain has TRBV5-1 and TRBJ2-5; 10 bases align to TRBD1. This CDR3 is built from 16 residues. Germline CDR1 SGHRS, CDR2 YFSETQ. V shed 3 bases and J 3 bases; nucleotides not matched to a gene: 8. This chain's CDR3 is CASSSIPGTGEETQYF. CDR3 nucleotide sequence: TGCGCCAGCAGCTCTATACCCGGGACAGGGGAAGAGACCCAGTACTTC.

V usage is TRBV7-3 and J usage is TRBJ2-3; the D gene is possibly TRBD1 (6 bases). The CDR3 has 13 amino acids. Germline V gene lookup returns CDR1 SGHTA and CDR2 FQGTGA. V lost 5 bases and J 8 bases, leaving 14 bases between the germline ends. The CDR3 sequence is CASSPTDRPTQYF. Written as DNA, the CDR3 is TGTGCCAGCAGCCCTACGGACAGACCTACGCAGTATTTT.

This clone was observed once. This rearrangement joins TRBV27 to TRBJ2-3, with 8 bases identical to TRBD2. This CDR3 contains 13 residues. Germline V gene data show CDR1 as MNHEY and CDR2 as SMNVEV (reference sequence). Losses at the gene ends were 5 bases for V and 4 bases for J; bases not matched to a gene: 2. The CDR3 is CASSHGGADTQYF. CDR3 sequence (DNA): TGTGCCAGCAGTCACGGGGGGGCAGATACGCAGTATTTT.

This chain uses TRBV6-1 with TRBJ1-5; 7 bases agree with TRBD1. The junction had 8 bases not matched to a gene; V was cut back by 5 bases and J by 7 bases. Germline V CDR1 and CDR2: MNHNS, SASEGT. This CDR3 region has 14 residues. The CDR3: CASSMTGFGQPQHF. CDR3 in DNA: TGTGCCAGCAGTATGACAGGGTTCGGACAGCCCCAGCATTTT.